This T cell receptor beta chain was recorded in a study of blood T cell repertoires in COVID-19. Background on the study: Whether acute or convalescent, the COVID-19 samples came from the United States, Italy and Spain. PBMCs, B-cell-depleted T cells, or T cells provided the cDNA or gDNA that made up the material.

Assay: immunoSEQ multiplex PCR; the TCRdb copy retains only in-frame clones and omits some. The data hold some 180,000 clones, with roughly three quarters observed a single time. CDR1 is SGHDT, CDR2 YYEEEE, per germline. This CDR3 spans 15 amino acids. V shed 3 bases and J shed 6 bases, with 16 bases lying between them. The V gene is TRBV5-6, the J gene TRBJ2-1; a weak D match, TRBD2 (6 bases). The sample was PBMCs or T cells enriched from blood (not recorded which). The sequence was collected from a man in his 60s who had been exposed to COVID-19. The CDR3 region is CASSSGLAPPNEQFF. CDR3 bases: TGTGCCAGCAGCTCGGGACTGGCCCCACCCAATGAGCAGTTCTTC.